The clone carrying this T cell receptor beta chain was detected only a few times. The target antigen is unknown. The data derive from a study of Ad26.COV2.S vaccination and SARS-CoV-2 variants. General study points: The study found similar non-spike TCR breadth in vaccine and placebo recipients.

The treatment: approximately 18 received Ad26.COV2.S at low or high dose, single or two shots; roughly 5 received placebo; per-sample allocation not given. Day 63 following the first vaccine or placebo injection was when the samples were taken. Germline CDR1 and CDR2: LGHDT and YNNKEL (reference sequence). The ends were cut back, 2 bases at V and 4 bases at J, with 6 bases in the middle. This CDR3 is built from 13 residues. Sequenced by immunoSEQ multiplex PCR; TCRdb stores in-frame clones only, minus some. This sample yields about 280,000 clones, of which around 87% are seen a single time; approximately 3.3% belongs to the top ten.

Sequencing was performed on peripheral blood, taken in a trial of Ad26.COV2.S vaccine versus placebo. The V call is TRBV3-1 (or the pseudogene TRBV3-2), the J call TRBJ1-5; D remains unclear. This receptor was identified in a person between 18 and 65 years old who received the Ad26.COV2.S COVID-19 vaccine or a placebo. The CDR3 nucleotides are TGTGCCAGCAGCCAATGGGGTAATCAGCCCCAGCATTTT. Translation gives CASSQWGNQPQHF.